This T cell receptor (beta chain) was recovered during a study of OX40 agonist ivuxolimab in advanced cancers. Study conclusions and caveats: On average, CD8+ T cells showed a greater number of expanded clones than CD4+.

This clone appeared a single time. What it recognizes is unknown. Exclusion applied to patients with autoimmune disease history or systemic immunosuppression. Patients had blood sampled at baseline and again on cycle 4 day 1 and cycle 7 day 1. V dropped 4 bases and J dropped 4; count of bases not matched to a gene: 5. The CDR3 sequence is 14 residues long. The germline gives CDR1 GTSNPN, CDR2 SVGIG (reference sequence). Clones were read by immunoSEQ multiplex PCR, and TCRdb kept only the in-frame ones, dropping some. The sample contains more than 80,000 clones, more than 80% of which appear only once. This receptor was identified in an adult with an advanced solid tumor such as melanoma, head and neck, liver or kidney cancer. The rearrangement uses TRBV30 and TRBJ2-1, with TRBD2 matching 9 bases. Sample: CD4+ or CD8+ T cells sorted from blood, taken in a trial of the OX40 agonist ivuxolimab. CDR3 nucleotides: TGTGCCTGGACAGGGACTAGCAGTTACAATGAGCAGTTCTTC. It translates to CAWTGTSSYNEQFF.